This T cell receptor (beta chain) was sequenced in a study of T cell repertoires in cytomegalovirus infection. CDR1 and CDR2 from the germline V gene are SGHDT and YYEEEE. V was shortened by 1 base and J by 8 bases, with 13 bases between the two germline ends. CDR3 length: 13 residues. MiXCR, run by TCRdb on the reads, gives a single entry per CDR3 protein. The data hold roughly 230,000 distinct CDR3 sequences, with about 17% observed a single time. At least ten counts were recorded for this clonotype. Its antigen remains unidentified. General study findings and limits: The study found HLA-C-restricted CMV-specific TCR beta clonotypes dominating the ex vivo response.

The sample was CD8+ T cells from PBMCs. This chain links TRBV5-6 with TRBJ2-7; D is perhaps TRBD1 (6 bases). The receptor's source is a human donor in good health (CMV status not recorded). Some clones in this sample may be carry-over from other donors' samples. The DNA of the CDR3 is TGTGCCAGCAGCTTGACGGCTCAGGGGAAGCAGTACTTC. Residues: CASSLTAQGKQYF.